This T cell receptor beta chain is from a study of CD8 T cells in Susac syndrome. Blood CD8+ and CD4+ T cells underwent high-throughput TCR beta sequencing. The multiple sclerosis controls, all treatment-naive patients, had relapsing-remitting disease that was stable or active. In contrast to the negatively isolated CD8+ and CD4+ T cells, TEMRA cells were FACS-enriched. The authors reverse transcribed about 0.5 to 1 ug RNA with random hexamers. An immunoSEQ multiplex PCR amplified TCR beta CDR3 over 54 Vbeta and 13 Jbeta. TCRdb re-called the immunoSEQ multiplex PCR reads through MiXCR, storing one row per CDR3 protein. The sample lists 55,000 to 85,000 distinct CDR3 sequences, 96% occurring once. This clonotype was obtained from a human donor with multiple sclerosis. The source material was CD4+ T cells from PBMCs.

The CDR3 is CASSSKGARNTEAFF. The CDR3 coding sequence is TGTGCCAGCAGTTCAAAGGGGGCTCGGAACACTGAAGCTTTCTTT. This chain connects TRBV7-9 to TRBJ1-1, with 7 bases lining up with TRBD1. Germline V gene lookup returns CDR1 SEHNR and CDR2 FQNEAQ (reference sequence). This CDR3 region has 15 residues. V lost 6 bases and J lost 1; bases outside the gene matches: 8. Full variable domain (rest looked up from reference TRBV7-9 and TRBJ1-1): DTGVSQNPRHKITKRGQNVTFRCDPISEHNRLYWYRQTLGQGPEFLTYFQNEAQLEKSRLLSDRFSAERPKGSFSTLEIQRTEQGDSAMYLCASSSKGARNTEAFFGQGTRLTVV.